A selection of T cell receptor beta chains follows, all from one sample in a study of tumor and adjacent non-tumor tissue in lung cancer. TCRdb passed the multiplex PCR reads through MiXCR, listing each CDR3 protein once. Here the sample spans some 97,000 distinct CDR3 sequences, roughly two thirds being singletons. Sequenced input: distant non-tumor lung tissue. The origin of the receptors is a man under 40 with non-small cell lung cancer. The CDR3 runs from the conserved cysteine through the conserved F or W. A D gene is named only where the DNA matches it firmly. Clone sizes are given selectively: once, few, many, or a class where the clone is expanded.

J,V,size,D,CDR3,DNA
TRBJ1-1,TRBV20-1,many,NA,CSANPQTNMNTEAFF,TGCAGTGCTAACCCACAGACAAACATGAACACTGAAGCTTTCTTT
TRBJ2-3,TRBV11-2,NA,NA,CASTPRGAGSTDTQYF,TGTGCCAGCACCCCAAGAGGTGCGGGTAGCACAGATACGCAGTATTTT
TRBJ2-5,TRBV20-1,NA,NA,CSSRAGSNHPGQETQYF,TGTAGTTCTAGAGCCGGGTCCAACCACCCGGGCCAAGAGACCCAGTACTTC
TRBJ2-1,TRBV24-1,once,TRBD2,CATSDAGGTSGRFNNNEQFF,TGTGCCACCAGTGACGCTGGTGGGACTAGCGGGAGGTTTAACAACAATGAGCAGTTCTTC
TRBJ2-5,TRBV6-2/TRBV6-3,NA,NA,CANFSGSAETQYF,TGTGCCAACTTCTCAGGGAGCGCGGAGACCCAGTACTTC
TRBJ2-2,TRBV7-9,few,NA,CASSPDRRELFF,TGTGCCAGCAGCCCCGATCGGAGGGAGCTGTTTTTT
TRBJ2-3,TRBV30,NA,NA,CAWSGASSVSKADTQYF,TGTGCCTGGAGTGGAGCGTCTAGCGTCTCGAAGGCAGATACGCAGTATTTC
TRBJ1-6,TRBV6-5,once,NA,CASSSEGTEGLPLHF,TGTGCCAGCAGTTCCGAGGGGACGGAGGGCTTACCCCTCCACTTT
TRBJ1-1,TRBV4-1,NA,NA,CATSQDGHNEAFF,TGCGCCACTAGCCAAGATGGGCACAACGAAGCTTTCTTT
TRBJ2-3,TRBV11-2,NA,TRBD1,CVRSWRDRGRSDTQYF,TGTGTCAGGAGCTGGAGGGACAGGGGGCGCTCAGATACGCAGTATTTT
TRBJ2-1,TRBV29-1,NA,TRBD2,CSVAGLAGNDEQIF,TGCAGCGTTGCGGGACTAGCAGGTAACGATGAGCAGATCTTC
TRBJ2-1,TRBV5-1,NA,TRBD2,CASSPGLANELFF,TGCGCCAGCAGCCCAGGACTAGCCAATGAGCTGTTCTTC
TRBJ1-1,TRBV5-1,many,NA,CASSLTGSAEAFF,TGCGCCAGCAGCTTGACGGGTAGCGCTGAAGCTTTCTTT
TRBJ2-7,TRBV29-1,NA,TRBD1,CSVEGTGDSYEQYF,TGCAGCGTTGAGGGGACAGGGGACTCGTACGAGCAGTACTTC
TRBJ2-3,TRBV20-1,once,TRBD2,CCASPGTSVPDTQCF,TGCTGTGCTAGCCCCGGGACTAGCGTCCCAGATACGCAGTGTTTT
TRBJ2-5,TRBV5-4,NA,TRBD2,CANRRGLADRETQYF,TGTGCCAACAGGCGTGGTCTAGCGGACCGAGAGACCCAGTACTTC
TRBJ2-1,TRBV4-2,NA,TRBD2,CASRQHPHSGRTYNEQFF,TGTGCCAGCAGGCAACACCCTCATAGCGGGCGGACCTACAATGAGCAGTTCTTC
TRBJ2-1,TRBV4-2,many,TRBD2,CASSQDASGGANEQFF,TGTGCCAGCAGCCAAGACGCTAGCGGGGGGGCCAATGAGCAGTTCTTC
TRBJ2-3,TRBV6-4,NA,NA,CASSDSIGFSTDTQYF,TGTGCCAGCAGTGACTCGATCGGTTTCAGCACAGATACGCAGTATTTT
TRBJ1-2,TRBV12-3/TRBV12-4,NA,NA,CASSLAHYYGYIF,TGTGCCAGCAGTTTGGCGCACTACTATGGCTACATCTTC
TRBJ2-5,TRBV11-3,NA,TRBD2,CAKSETSGLETQYF,TGTGCCAAGAGCGAAACTAGCGGGTTAGAGACCCAGTACTTC
TRBJ1-2,TRBV20-1,NA,NA,CSASGAQGLYGYAF,TGCAGTGCTAGTGGTGCCCAGGGACTCTACGGCTACGCCTTC
TRBJ1-6,TRBV5-1,many,TRBD1,CASSLRGGESPLHF,TGCGCCAGCAGCTTGAGAGGGGGCGAATCACCCCTCCACTTT
TRBJ2-7,TRBV4-1,once,NA,CASSQDFEQYF,TGCGCCAGCAGCCAAGATTTTGAGCAGTACTTC
TRBJ2-7,TRBV29-1,NA,TRBD1,CSVWGQGDGQYF,TGCAGCGTGTGGGGACAGGGCGACGGGCAGTACTTC
TRBJ1-1,TRBV11-2,NA,TRBD1,CASEGQPLNTGAFF,TGTGCCAGTGAGGGACAGCCACTGAACACTGGAGCTTTCTTT
TRBJ1-5,TRBV20-1,NA,NA,CSAIRSGDELTDQPQHF,TGCAGTGCCATTCGTTCGGGGGACGAACTTACGGATCAGCCCCAGCATTTT
TRBJ1-2,TRBV4-3,NA,NA,CTSRGARSDYAF,TGCACCAGCAGAGGGGCCCGAAGTGACTACGCCTTC